The next 27 T cell receptor beta chains were all read from a single sample in a study of control samples from healthy donors and cancer patients. The protocol was immunoSEQ multiplex PCR, while the TCRdb copy is restricted to in-frame clones and leaves out a portion. The repertoire holds roughly 130,000 clones, with roughly 91% as singletons. Sequencing input: PBMCs. Every receptor here comes from a man in his forties or fifties with head and neck cancer.

The chain uses TRBV21-1 and TRBJ1-1; TRBD1 reflects the table's D call only, with no check against the DNA. TRBV21-1 is flagged as a pseudogene. CDR3 size: 16 residues. The CDR3 nucleotides read TGTGCCAGCAGCAAGGGTTCGCGGGACAGGGGGCGACGAGCTTTCTTT. It is translated as CASSKGSRDRGRRAFF.

J is TRBJ2-7 and V is TRBV19; no reliable D call. Germline CDR1 is LNHDA and CDR2 is SQIVND (reference sequence). The CDR3 is made up of 17 amino acids. The V and J ends lost 3 bases and 0 bases respectively, with 18 bases between them. Here the CDR3 DNA reads TGTGCCAGTAGTATGAGTTTTAGGGTAAGGAGCTCCTACGAGCAGTACTTC. Its protein is CASSMSFRVRSSYEQYF.

V gene TRBV4-3 combines with J gene TRBJ1-5; possibly TRBD1 for D (5 bases). The CDR3 runs to 13 residues. Deletions cut 1 base from V and 5 bases from J, with 6 bases between. In germline, CDR1 is LGHNA, CDR2 YSLEER. As DNA, the CDR3 is TGCGCCAGCAGCCAAGGGGGACATCAGCCCCAGCATTTT. Translated: CASSQGGHQPQHF.

As to this clone: The same CDR3 also results from other DNA sequences found in this sample. V gene TRBV6-5 combines with J gene TRBJ1-2; no definite D call. The CDR3 sequence is 14 residues long. Between the trimmed V and J ends, which lost 6 bases and 5 bases, there was a span of 16 bases. Germline V gene sequence: CDR1 MNHEY, CDR2 SVGAGI. CDR3 DNA sequence: TGTGCCAGCAGCCCCGGAGGAGGCCGATATGGCTACACCTTC. Protein: CASSPGGGRYGYTF.

The gene calls are TRBV7-8 and TRBJ2-2, with a possible D match to TRBD1 (5 bases). Looked up from germline, CDR1 is SGHVS and CDR2 is FQNEAQ. The CDR3 runs to 15 residues. Trimming cost V 5 bases and J 5 bases, with 15 bases left between them. The CDR3 sequence: CASSPQGRVTGELFF. The CDR3 bases are TGTGCCAGCAGCCCCCAGGGCAGGGTTACCGGGGAGCTGTTTTTT. Full variable domain (remainder filled in from reference TRBV7-8 and TRBJ2-2): GAGVSQSPRYKVAKRGQDVALRCDPISGHVSLFWYQQALGQGPEFLTYFQNEAQLDKSGLPSDRFFAERPEGSVSTLKIQRTQQEDSAVYLCASSPQGRVTGELFFGEGSRLTVL.

The chain links TRBV15 to TRBJ2-2; D unresolved. With 8 bases removed from V and 7 bases from J, the gap between germline ends came to 14 bases. Germline V gives CDR1 LNHNV, CDR2 YYDKDF (reference sequence). This CDR3 has 13 residues. CDR3 sequence reads: CATHRLNGGELFF. The DNA of the CDR3 is TGTGCCACCCATCGGTTAAACGGCGGGGAGCTGTTTTTT.

The chain is built from TRBV6-1 and TRBJ2-2; no clear D. The CDR3 is 15 residues long. Germline V lookup: CDR1 MNHNS, CDR2 SASEGT. The V and J ends lost 2 bases and 0 bases respectively, with 7 bases between them. This CDR3 reads CASSELRANTGELFF. DNA for the CDR3: TGTGCCAGCAGTGAACTACGGGCGAACACCGGGGAGCTGTTTTTT.

The chain uses TRBV4-1 and TRBJ2-1; D possibly corresponds to TRBD1 (5 bases). The ends were cut back, 3 bases at V and 4 bases at J, with 10 bases in the middle. In germline, CDR1 is MGHRA, CDR2 YSYEKL. The CDR3 consists of 14 residues. CDR3 sequence reads: CASSQTDRYNEQFF. CDR3 sequence (DNA): TGCGCCAGCAGCCAGACAGATAGATACAATGAGCAGTTCTTC.

The rearrangement uses TRBV28 and TRBJ1-1; D possibly corresponds to TRBD1 (5 bases). This CDR3 region has 14 residues. Trimming stripped 6 bases from V and 4 bases from J, with 15 bases between. Germline V gene data show CDR1 as MDHEN and CDR2 as SYDVKM. In DNA form, the CDR3 reads TGTGCCAGCAGGCAGGGTGGGGCGAGCACTGAAGCTTTCTTT. Encoded protein: CASRQGGASTEAFF.

V gene TRBV19 combines with J gene TRBJ2-3; D is perhaps TRBD2 (6 bases). Germline V lookup: CDR1 LNHDA, CDR2 SQIVND (reference sequence). Trimming cost V 9 bases and J 0 bases, with 13 bases left between them. The CDR3 covers 14 residues. The CDR3 here is CASSALASTDTQYF. The CDR3 DNA sequence: TGTGCCAGCTCAGCACTAGCTAGCACAGATACGCAGTATTTT.

This clone was picked up one time. The CDR3 DNA sequence: TGTGCCAGCCGGCCGGCGGGGAGGGGAGCTTGGGGAAGCAATCAGCCCCAGCATTTT. This translates into CASRPAGRGAWGSNQPQHF. The rearrangement links TRBV2 to TRBJ1-5; TRBD1 might be the D (5 bases). The ends were cut back, 8 bases at V and 1 base at J, with 27 bases in the middle. CDR1 is SNHLY, CDR2 FYNNEI, per germline. This CDR3 has 19 residues.

The V and J genes are TRBV4-1 and TRBJ1-4; no definite D call. The CDR3 is made up of 15 amino acids. Deletions cut 2 bases from V and 1 base from J, with 8 bases between. In germline, CDR1 is MGHRA, CDR2 YSYEKL. This CDR3 reads CASSQKVVTNEKLFF. In DNA, the CDR3 is TGCGCCAGCAGCCAAAAGGTGGTAACTAATGAAAAACTGTTTTTT.

The rearrangement uses TRBV12-1 and TRBJ2-7; TRBD1, as called in the table, went unchecked against the DNA. TRBV12-1 is marked as a pseudogene. The CDR3 is made up of 17 amino acids. The CDR3 protein is CASSVPLQGAISYEQYF. For the CDR3, the DNA is TGTGCCAGCAGCGTACCCCTACAGGGGGCCATTTCCTACGAGCAGTACTTC.

This sequence joins TRBV29-1 and TRBJ1-2; D might be TRBD1 (5 bases). CDR3 length: 13 residues. Trimming took 1 base from V and 6 from J, leaving 12 bases between them. CDR1 is SQVTM and CDR2 is ANQGSEA in the germline V gene. The CDR3 spells CSVEGRGDDGYTF. The CDR3 DNA is TGCAGCGTTGAAGGCCGGGGGGATGATGGCTACACCTTC.

CDR3 loop: CASTPHDRDQPQHF. For the CDR3, the DNA is TGTGCCAGCACCCCGCATGACCGTGATCAGCCCCAGCATTTT. The chain is built from TRBV2 and TRBJ1-5; D is unclear. Trimming removed 7 bases at V and 5 bases at J, with 15 bases between. Germline V gene data show CDR1 as SNHLY and CDR2 as FYNNEI. The length of the CDR3 is 14 residues.

V is TRBV6-5 and J is TRBJ2-7, with 7 positions matching TRBD2. The germline CDR1 and CDR2 sequences are MNHEY and SVGAGI. J lost 5 bases, V lost 4 bases, and 5 bases had no gene match. The CDR3 totals 13 residues. The CDR3 sequence: CASSWTRSHEQYF. CDR3 DNA: TGTGCCAGCAGTTGGACTAGATCCCACGAGCAGTACTTC.

The V gene is TRBV19, the J gene TRBJ1-5; tentative D call: TRBD1 (5 bases). The CDR3 is 14 residues long. Germline CDR1 is LNHDA and CDR2 is SQIVND (reference sequence). Trimming shortened V by 6 bases and J by 9 bases, and 18 bases separated the two germline ends. The DNA of the CDR3 is TGTGCCAGTAGGACCGGGACGGCCGAGGGGCCCCAGCATTTT. This sequence encodes CASRTGTAEGPQHF.

The rearrangement uses TRBV18 and TRBJ2-6; TRBD1 matches 7 bases. Per the germline V gene, CDR1 is KGHSH and CDR2 is LQKENI. This CDR3 is built from 15 residues. Trimming cost V 6 bases and J 2 bases; bases outside gene matches: 4. The CDR3, as DNA: TGTGCCAGCTCGTCACAGGGGACTGGGGCCAACGTCCTGACTTTC. It translates to CASSSQGTGANVLTF.

The rearrangement links TRBV7-9 to TRBJ1-2, with D possibly matching TRBD1 (5 bases). The CDR3 has 16 amino acids. CDR1 is SEHNR and CDR2 is FQNEAQ in the germline V gene (reference sequence). The V end was cut by 4 bases, the J end by 7 bases, with 22 bases between. CDR3 DNA: TGTGCCAGCAGCTCGATCGTGTTTACAGGTACAGGTGGCTACACCTTC. As protein: CASSSIVFTGTGGYTF.

V usage is TRBV7-9 and J usage is TRBJ2-1, with TRBD1 identical over 8 bases. The CDR3 has 18 residues. Unmatched junction bases numbered 10, after V lost 2 bases and J lost 1 base. Germline V gene lookup returns CDR1 SEHNR and CDR2 FQNEAQ (reference sequence). The CDR3 region has the DNA TGTGCCAGCAGCTTAAGGACAGGGACCCAGAGGTCCTACAATGAGCAGTTCTTC. As protein: CASSLRTGTQRSYNEQFF.

V usage is TRBV6-5 and J usage is TRBJ2-3; 9 nucleotides align to TRBD1. The CDR3 covers 14 residues. The V segment lost 5 bases and the J segment 3 bases; nucleotides outside the gene matches: 3. Germline CDR1 MNHEY, CDR2 SVGAGI. CDR3 nucleotides: TGTGCCAGCAGTCTTGGACAGGGGACAGATACGCAGTATTTT. Its protein is CASSLGQGTDTQYF.

The chain employs TRBV12-3 or TRBV12-4 and TRBJ1-4; unclear D gene. The V and J ends lost 3 bases and 10 bases respectively, with 9 bases between them. This CDR3 is 12 amino acids long. The chain's CDR3 is CASSFQGGKLFF. CDR3 coding DNA: TGTGCCAGCAGTTTTCAAGGAGGAAAACTGTTTTTT.

V and J are TRBV2 and TRBJ2-5; D is perhaps TRBD1 (6 bases). Trimming took off 4 bases at V and 3 bases at J, with 9 bases between the two ends. The length of the CDR3 is 13 residues. Per germline, CDR1 SNHLY and CDR2 FYNNEI. This CDR3 is CASSGQAKETQYF. In nucleotides, the CDR3 is TGTGCCAGCAGTGGACAGGCGAAAGAGACCCAGTACTTC.

The CDR3: CASRKLSLGGNQPQHF. The CDR3 region has the DNA TGTGCCAGTAGAAAGCTTTCGCTGGGGGGCAATCAGCCCCAGCATTTT. V gene TRBV19 combines with J gene TRBJ1-5, with D tentatively TRBD1 (5 bases). CDR1 is LNHDA, CDR2 SQIVND, per germline (reference sequence). Trimming stripped 6 bases from V and 2 bases from J, with 17 bases between. The CDR3 extends over 16 amino acids.

V is TRBV9 and J is TRBJ2-7; D ambiguous. Germline values: CDR1 SGDLS, CDR2 YYNGEE. The CDR3 runs to 14 residues. V dropped 4 bases and J dropped 0 bases, with 11 bases sitting between them. The CDR3: CASSPGLSSYEQYF. Written as DNA, the CDR3 is TGTGCCAGCAGCCCCGGGCTCAGCTCCTACGAGCAGTACTTC.

The chain combines TRBV4-3 with TRBJ2-1; either TRBD1 or TRBD2 may fit D (6 bases each). Deletions cut 0 bases from V and 8 bases from J, with 14 bases between. Germline CDR1 is LGHNA and CDR2 is YSLEER. This CDR3 has 15 residues. CDR3 coding DNA: TGCGCCAGCAGCCAAGATCTGACGGGGGCCGATGAGCAGTTCTTC. It specifies CASSQDLTGADEQFF.

The rearrangement links TRBV5-1 to TRBJ2-7, with D possibly called TRBD1 or TRBD2 (5 bases each). Trimming took 5 bases from V and 2 from J, leaving 14 bases between them. This CDR3 has 14 residues. Germline loops: CDR1 SGHRS, CDR2 YFSETQ. The CDR3 nucleotides read TGCGCCAGCAGTTATCGGGGCCTGACCTACGAGCAGTACTTC. This gives the protein CASSYRGLTYEQYF.